This TCR beta chain appears in the sequencing data of a study of T cell responses to AZD1222 COVID-19 vaccine. Libraries were prepared by immunoSEQ multiplex PCR; TCRdb keeps only in-frame clonotypes and omits some of them. Here the sample spans roughly 190,000 clones, roughly nine tenths being singletons. Per germline, CDR1 SEHNR and CDR2 FQNEAQ (reference sequence). The ends were cut back, 5 bases at V and 12 bases at J, with 14 bases in the middle. The CDR3 is 12 residues long. V gene TRBV7-9 combines with J gene TRBJ2-1; D gene ambiguous. The sequence was obtained from an adult who received the AZD1222 COVID-19 vaccine. Specimen: peripheral blood, collected 28 days after the second AZD1222 dose. CDR3 DNA sequence: TGTGCCAGCAGCCCCATCTTGCCGGGGCAGTTCTTC. Its translation: CASSPILPGQFF.